This TCR beta chain is from a study of beta chain features in type 1 diabetes. Study outcomes and limitations: When VDJ junctions were examined, type 1 diabetes patients showed fewer insertions and more deletions.

CDR1 LGHNA and CDR2 YNFKEQ come from the germline V gene. J gave up 0 bases and V 3 bases, and 1 base lay outside the gene matches. CDR3 length: 15 amino acids. Turning to this clone: No antigen is known for it.

The study reverse transcribed the entire isolated RNA, so it sequenced expressed TCRB transcripts. Assay: immunoSEQ multiplex PCR; the TCRdb copy retains only in-frame clones and omits some. The sample yields 350,000 or so clones, roughly a fifth seen once. The sequenced material came from naive CD4+ T cells from blood. The chain employs TRBV4-2 and TRBJ2-3; 9 bases fit TRBD2. This TCR was recovered from a young woman in good health. CDR3 nucleotide sequence: TGTGCCAGCAGCCAGCGGGGGGGAAGCACAGATACGCAGTATTTT. Protein product: CASSQRGGSTDTQYF.